A selection of T cell receptor beta chains follows, all from one sample in a study of T-cell memory formation after mild COVID-19. MiXCR was run by TCRdb on the 5' RACE reads, yielding one entry per CDR3 protein. Here the sample spans around 200,000 distinct CDR3 sequences, about 18% being singletons. Source material: PBMCs or a T cell subset sorted from them (not recorded which). These receptors originate from a man younger than 30 who had mild COVID-19 (a few samples of this study predate the infection). Cell type and time point are not known. Each CDR3 is given with its conserved first and last residue. A D gene is named only where the DNA matches it firmly. Size is omitted from some rows. Given values are once, few, many or a class for expanded clones.

TRBV11-2	.	15	TRBJ2-3	few	CASSLVRGGPDTQYF	TGTGCCAGCAGCTTAGTCAGGGGGGGGCCAGATACGCAGTATTTT
TRBV28	.	12	TRBJ1-6	.	CASGGGLSPLHF	TGTGCCAGCGGAGGAGGCCTTTCACCCCTCCACTTT
TRBV11-2	TRBD2	15	TRBJ2-3	.	CASSIAGGLGDTQYF	TGTGCCAGCAGTATAGCGGGGGGCCTGGGTGATACGCAGTATTTT
TRBV5-1	.	13	TRBJ2-5	many	CASSLQGQETQYF	TGCGCCAGCAGCTTGCAAGGGCAAGAGACCCAGTACTTC
TRBV29-1	.	11	TRBJ1-1	.	CSVGEDFEAFF	TGCAGCGTTGGGGAAGACTTTGAAGCTTTCTTT
TRBV7-2	TRBD1	16	TRBJ2-3	few	CASSFGAGQGTDTQYF	TGTGCCAGCAGCTTTGGGGCGGGACAGGGTACAGATACGCAGTATTTT
TRBV5-4	.	15	TRBJ1-6	.	CASSLDSTDNSPLHF	TGTGCCAGCAGCTTGGACTCAACGGATAATTCACCCCTCCACTTT
TRBV5-1	TRBD1	15	TRBJ2-5	.	CASSLAGQGEETQYF	TGCGCCAGCAGCTTGGCCGGGCAGGGGGAAGAGACCCAGTACTTC
TRBV4-3	.	14	TRBJ1-6	.	CASSLREQNSPLHF	TGCGCCAGCAGCCTCCGGGAACAAAATTCACCCCTCCACTTT
TRBV5-1	TRBD1	15	TRBJ1-1	few	CASSWRGQRQTEAFF	TGCGCCAGCAGCTGGAGGGGACAGAGGCAGACTGAAGCTTTCTTT
TRBV24-1	.	16	TRBJ1-2	few	CATSDLYPGVHYGYTF	TGTGCCACCAGTGATTTGTATCCAGGAGTCCACTATGGCTACACCTTC
TRBV12-3/TRBV12-4	.	14	TRBJ1-2	.	CASSLREANYGYTF	TGTGCCAGCAGTTTGCGGGAAGCTAACTATGGCTACACCTTC
TRBV7-2	.	15	TRBJ1-2	.	CASSLAIERYYGYTF	TGTGCCAGCAGCTTAGCGATCGAGCGGTATTATGGCTACACCTTC
TRBV7-2	.	13	TRBJ1-2	.	CASSSSSGYGYTF	TGTGCCAGCAGCTCTTCCTCCGGCTATGGCTACACCTTC
TRBV7-2	.	13	TRBJ1-1	few	CASSTQENTEAFF	TGTGCCAGCAGCACTCAAGAGAACACTGAAGCTTTCTTT
TRBV27	.	14	TRBJ2-7	.	CASSPRGRRERQYF	TGTGCCAGCAGTCCCCGGGGAAGGCGGGAAAGGCAGTACTTC
TRBV5-4	TRBD2	15	TRBJ2-3	medium-sized	CASSRRTSGEDTQYF	TGTGCCAGCAGCAGACGGACTAGCGGGGAGGATACGCAGTATTTT
TRBV5-6	.	11	TRBJ2-3	few	CASSIGDTQYF	TGTGCCAGCAGCATTGGAGATACGCAGTATTTT
TRBV4-1	.	18	TRBJ2-5	.	CASSQEGGILGGQETQYF	TGCGCCAGCAGCCAAGAGGGGGGAATATTGGGTGGGCAAGAGACCCAGTACTTC
TRBV6-1	.	13	TRBJ1-3	few	CASSGTDGNTIYF	TGTGCCAGCAGTGGGACCGACGGAAACACCATATATTTT
TRBV9	TRBD2	16	TRBJ2-2	few	CASSVGERGTNGELFF	TGTGCCAGCAGCGTAGGGGAGCGGGGTACCAACGGGGAGCTGTTTTTT
TRBV6-2/TRBV6-3	.	13	TRBJ2-7	.	CATRYGPGRAQYF	TGTGCCACTCGTTATGGGCCGGGAAGAGCGCAGTACTTC
TRBV11-3	TRBD1	13	TRBJ2-1	.	CASSKQGAQEQFF	TGTGCCAGCAGCAAACAGGGGGCCCAAGAGCAGTTCTTC
TRBV2	.	12	TRBJ1-2	.	CASSDELKGYTF	TGTGCCAGCAGTGATGAGCTCAAGGGCTACACCTTC
TRBV4-1	TRBD1	18	TRBJ1-4	few	CASSQNPGPGTGRSKLFF	TGCGCCAGCAGCCAAAACCCGGGTCCTGGGACAGGCCGTTCAAAACTGTTTTTT
TRBV6-2/TRBV6-3	TRBD1	15	TRBJ1-5	.	CASSPFGQGRQPQHF	TGTGCCAGCAGTCCCTTCGGACAGGGACGTCAGCCCCAGCATTTT
TRBV7-2	TRBD1	15	TRBJ2-3	few	CASSVQGVNTDTQYF	TGTGCCAGCAGCGTACAGGGGGTCAACACAGATACGCAGTATTTT
TRBV18	.	12	TRBJ2-7	few	CASSYDGYEQYF	TGTGCCAGCTCATATGACGGCTACGAGCAGTACTTC
TRBV5-1	.	14	TRBJ1-2	few	CASSIDTGAVGYTF	TGCGCCAGCAGCATAGACACAGGAGCCGTGGGCTACACCTTC
TRBV10-3	TRBD2	19	TRBJ2-2	.	CAISPLSGGALYNTGELFF	TGTGCCATCAGTCCCCTTAGCGGGGGGGCCCTTTATAACACCGGGGAGCTGTTTTTT
TRBV4-2	.	14	TRBJ2-2	.	CASSQGDYIGELFF	TGTGCCAGCAGCCAAGGCGACTATATCGGGGAGCTGTTTTTT
TRBV20-1	TRBD2	13	TRBJ2-3	many	CSGGLAGADTQYF	TGCAGTGGGGGACTAGCGGGGGCAGATACGCAGTATTTT
TRBV7-2	TRBD1	15	TRBJ1-5	few	CASSYRQGGNQPQHF	TGTGCCAGCAGCTACCGACAGGGCGGCAATCAGCCCCAGCATTTT
TRBV11-2	TRBD2	15	TRBJ2-5	.	CASSPYGGAGETQYF	TGTGCCAGCAGCCCCTACGGGGGGGCCGGAGAGACCCAGTACTTC
TRBV6-2/TRBV6-3	.	12	TRBJ1-1	.	CASSSQGRAIFF	TGTGCCAGCAGTTCCCAGGGACGGGCAATTTTCTTT
TRBV12-3/TRBV12-4	.	17	TRBJ1-2	.	CASSPTLLLSANYGYTF	TGTGCCAGCAGCCCCACCCTCTTATTATCCGCTAACTATGGCTACACCTTC
TRBV11-3	.	13	TRBJ2-7	.	CASSPRESGEQYF	TGTGCCAGCAGCCCCCGTGAGTCTGGAGAGCAGTACTTC